This T cell receptor beta chain was documented in a study of regulatory T cells in long-lasting Graves disease. Study-level information: Positive TSH receptor antibodies alongside over 5 years of antithyroid drugs were what marked Graves' disease as persistent.

CDR3-region Arm-PCR and iRepertoire HTBI primers produced the TCR beta libraries. One entry per CDR3 protein, called by TCRdb with MiXCR from the multiplex PCR reads. The sample shows about 430,000 distinct CDR3 sequences, about 21% of them seen only once. This clonotype was counted many times. The antigen is not known. Time point described: persistent/refractory GD, antithyroid drugs over 5 years with positive TRAb. PBMC RNA was the source of the TCR library. Patients were enrolled at an endocrinology department in Xi'an, China. This CDR3 is built from 15 residues. Trimming stripped 3 bases from V and 4 bases from J, with 18 bases between. Germline values: CDR1 DFQATT, CDR2 SNEGSKA (reference sequence). General study results and limits: Preferential use of TRBV28, TRBJ1-2 and TRBJ2-5 was seen in persistent disease. Persistent patients had a count of shared public clonotypes (under 3,000) that exceeded that of new patients (about 930).

The chain joins TRBV20-1 to TRBJ2-5, with D possibly being TRBD1 (6 bases). The sample in question was peripheral blood mononuclear cells (PBMCs), obtained when the disease was refractory, from a patient treated with antithyroid drugs. This clonotype was obtained from a female donor with Graves disease. The CDR3 coding sequence is TGCAGTGCTAGGGACACTAGGGGGTCAGGAGAGACCCAGTACTTC. Protein sequence: CSARDTRGSGETQYF.